This TCR beta chain was retrieved from a study of blood T cell repertoires in COVID-19. Only in-frame clones appear in the TCRdb table, and some are missing; sequencing was by immunoSEQ multiplex PCR. The top ten hold roughly 5% of the sample, which has some 320,000 clones, about nine tenths seen once. The TCR originated in a man in his 60s who had recovered from COVID-19. The sequencing sample was made of PBMCs or T cells enriched from blood (not recorded which).

This chain's CDR3 is CASSEEQGGWNEQFF. CDR3 DNA sequence: TGTGCCAGCAGTGAGGAACAGGGGGGTTGGAATGAGCAGTTCTTC. V is TRBV2 and J is TRBJ2-1, with 8 bases identical to TRBD1. Germline trimming cut 3 bases from V and 7 bases from J; bases unmatched to any gene: 8. Germline CDR1 and CDR2: SNHLY and FYNNEI. The length of the CDR3 is 15 residues.